Listed below are T cell receptor beta chains from one sample, sequenced in a study of shared clonotypes between healthy human individuals. The table came from immunoSEQ multiplex PCR; TCRdb's copy has only in-frame clones and leaves some out. The repertoire holds a few million clones, about 94% seen once, with 0.1% to 0.15% in the top ten. The sequenced sample consisted of naive CD4+ T cells sorted from blood. The receptors here all came from a man in his late teens or twenties in good health. Both conserved end residues are trimmed from each CDR3. The listing skips clone size in some rows; elsewhere it reads once, few, many or a size class.

CDR3: ASGLKLAGLPGEQY
J: TRBJ2-7
length: 14
V: TRBV12-5
size: .

CDR3: ASSGPGYSTQETQY
J: TRBJ2-5
length: 14
V: TRBV2
size: once

CDR3: ASSSGQGAQPQH
J: TRBJ1-5
length: 12
V: TRBV7-9
size: few

CDR3: AWSFRREAGELF
J: TRBJ2-2
length: 12
V: TRBV30
size: .

CDR3: ASSQGLAGVSYEQY
J: TRBJ2-7
length: 14
V: TRBV7-8
size: .

CDR3: ASSLSERTTAF
J: TRBJ1-1
length: 11
V: TRBV27
size: once

CDR3: ASSFGLAQETQY
J: TRBJ2-5
length: 12
V: TRBV7-9
size: .

CDR3: ASSLKSLSPDRETQY
J: TRBJ2-5
length: 15
V: TRBV19
size: .

CDR3: ASRMTSGTLRAGELF
J: TRBJ2-2
length: 15
V: TRBV27
size: .

CDR3: ASSGLRDRGVSNTEAF
J: TRBJ1-1
length: 16
V: TRBV9
size: .

CDR3: ASSSDQNTEAF
J: TRBJ1-1
length: 11
V: TRBV18
size: few

CDR3: ASSSGQDVPGNTIY
J: TRBJ1-3
length: 14
V: TRBV6-5
size: .

CDR3: ASSENGRTGELF
J: TRBJ2-2
length: 12
V: TRBV10-2
size: .

CDR3: ASSFGEGEAF
J: TRBJ1-1
length: 10
V: TRBV27
size: once

CDR3: ASSFGSTGTQY
J: TRBJ2-5
length: 11
V: TRBV11-3
size: .

CDR3: ASSMADWQETQY
J: TRBJ2-5
length: 12
V: TRBV19
size: .

CDR3: AISESPPSTGGYT
J: TRBJ1-2
length: 13
V: TRBV10-3
size: .

CDR3: AIRPGTSFYEQY
J: .
length: 12
V: TRBV10-3
size: .

CDR3: ASSQDWLAGGETQY
J: TRBJ2-5
length: 14
V: TRBV4-3
size: .

CDR3: ASSLAMLTGRNNEQF
J: TRBJ2-1
length: 15
V: TRBV7-7
size: .

CDR3: ASSPRTSVAYEQY
J: TRBJ2-7
length: 13
V: TRBV4-2
size: .

CDR3: ASSSRQNSYEQY
J: TRBJ2-7
length: 12
V: TRBV11-2
size: .

CDR3: AWSSLIQGVTGYT
J: TRBJ1-2
length: 13
V: TRBV30
size: .

CDR3: ASSLMHEQF
J: TRBJ2-1
length: 9
V: TRBV7-2
size: .

CDR3: ASTDGYEQY
J: TRBJ2-7
length: 9
V: TRBV6-1
size: .

CDR3: ASSVVDTLDTGELF
J: TRBJ2-2
length: 14
V: TRBV2
size: .

CDR3: ASSWEGLGEKLF
J: TRBJ1-4
length: 12
V: TRBV7-9
size: .

CDR3: ASSLEVFGGSSYNSPLH
J: TRBJ1-6
length: 17
V: TRBV7-8
size: .

CDR3: ASRPRDKNTEAF
J: TRBJ1-1
length: 12
V: TRBV6-1
size: .

CDR3: ASSGGQNYGYT
J: TRBJ1-2
length: 11
V: TRBV18
size: .

CDR3: ASPQGNTEAF
J: TRBJ1-1
length: 10
V: TRBV12-5
size: .